Below are 5 T cell receptor beta chains sequenced from a single sample in a study of T cell repertoires in cytomegalovirus infection. TCRdb re-analysed the reads in MiXCR, keeping a single row per CDR3 protein. The table has around 450,000 distinct CDR3 sequences, around 11% seen once. Sequencing was done on a sample of PBMCs. All receptors derive from a human donor in good health (CMV status not recorded). Some clones in this sample may be carry-over from other donors' samples.

This clonotype was detected ten times or more. The chain carries TRBV5-1 and TRBJ2-3; TRBD2 matches 10 bases. CDR1 and CDR2 (germline): SGHRS, YFSETQ. This CDR3 has 16 amino acids. The trim removed 0 bases at V and 3 bases at J, leaving 4 bases unmatched. CDR3 nucleotide sequence: TGCGCCAGCAGCTTGGCAGCGGGGGGGCGGACAGATACGCAGTATTTT. As protein: CASSLAAGGRTDTQYF.

This clonotype was seen a single time. A much larger clone is a single base away; this may be a read error. This chain uses TRBV28 with TRBJ1-1; TRBD1 matches at 10 bases. The CDR3 spans 14 residues. V lost 8 bases and J lost 10; bases outside the gene matches: 13. The germline gives CDR1 MDHEN, CDR2 SYDVKM. As DNA, the CDR3 is TGTGCCAGCTGGACAACGACAGGGGGCGGCGGAGCTTTCTTT. It is translated as CASWTTTGGGGAFF.

This clonotype was seen ten or more times. The chain carries TRBV6-1 and TRBJ2-3; TRBD2 matches 10 bases. Germline trimming cut 5 bases from V and 2 bases from J; bases unmatched to any gene: 7. There are 16 residues in the CDR3. Germline V gives CDR1 MNHNS, CDR2 SASEGT. This chain's CDR3 is CASSSKAGGYTDTQYF. As DNA, the CDR3 is TGTGCCAGCAGTTCAAAAGCGGGAGGGTACACAGATACGCAGTATTTT.

Ten or more counts support this clonotype. The rearrangement uses TRBV4-2 and TRBJ2-1, with 14 bases matching TRBD2. Losses at the gene ends were 4 bases for V and 7 bases for J; bases not matched to a gene: 6. Germline V lookup: CDR1 LGHNA, CDR2 YNFKEQ. The CDR3 extends over 16 amino acids. As DNA, the CDR3 is TGTGCCAGCAGCCGGGTGGGACTAGCGGGAGAGAATGAGCAGTTCTTC. It translates to CASSRVGLAGENEQFF.

This clonotype showed up many times. The chain joins TRBV7-8 to TRBJ2-7; possibly TRBD2 for D (5 bases). Trimming took 1 base from V and 6 from J, leaving 10 bases between them. CDR3 length: 13 residues. In germline, CDR1 is SGHVS, CDR2 FQNEAQ. The CDR3 reads CASSLVALAEQYF. The CDR3 DNA reads as TGTGCCAGCAGCTTAGTGGCCCTAGCCGAGCAGTACTTC.